The 8 T cell receptor beta chains below were found in one sample sequenced in a study of blood T cell repertoires in COVID-19. Using immunoSEQ multiplex PCR, the repertoire was profiled, and TCRdb retains in-frame clones only, with some absent. The table includes hundreds of thousands of clones, 75% to 90% detected once. Sequencing was done on a sample of peripheral blood. These receptors originate from a woman between 35 and 50 years old who had recovered from COVID-19.

This sequence joins TRBV5-1 and TRBJ1-4, with 7 bases fitting TRBD1. The CDR3 spans 14 residues. V lost 4 bases, J lost 8 bases, and 8 bases stayed unmatched. Germline assignment: CDR1 SGHRS and CDR2 YFSETQ. The CDR3 coding sequence is TGCGCCAGCAGCGTTCAGGGGGGCAAAGAAAAACTGTTTTTT. This codes for CASSVQGGKEKLFF. Complete variable domain (other parts from reference TRBV5-1 and TRBJ1-4): KAGVTQTPRYLIKTRGQQVTLSCSPISGHRSVSWYQQTPGQGLQFLFEYFSETQRNKGNFPGRFSGRQFSNSRSEMNVSTLELGDSALYLCASSVQGGKEKLFFGSGTQLSVL.

The chain combines TRBV30 with TRBJ2-5; 7 bases line up with TRBD1. The germline gives CDR1 GTSNPN, CDR2 SVGIG (reference sequence). V lost 1 base, J lost 5 bases, and 4 bases stayed unmatched. The CDR3 loop spans 13 amino acids. The CDR3 here is CAWSGRDSETQYF. For the CDR3, the DNA is TGTGCCTGGAGTGGCCGGGACAGTGAGACCCAGTACTTC.

The gene calls are TRBV15 and TRBJ1-1; maybe TRBD1 (5 bases). Trimming removed 0 bases at V and 7 bases at J, with 12 bases between. Germline V lookup: CDR1 LNHNV, CDR2 YYDKDF (reference sequence). This CDR3 contains 14 residues. The CDR3 DNA reads TGTGCCACCAGCAGAGATCTGGAGACAGATGAAGCTTTCTTT. It codes for CATSRDLETDEAFF.

The chain employs TRBV9 and TRBJ1-2; D ambiguous. Germline loops: CDR1 SGDLS, CDR2 YYNGEE. The V gene lost 0 bases and the J gene lost 0 bases, with 9 bases spanning the gap. This CDR3 has 15 residues. CDR3: CASSVGRRTNYGYTF. CDR3 bases: TGTGCCAGCAGCGTAGGGAGGAGAACTAACTATGGCTACACCTTC.

The chain employs TRBV4-1 and TRBJ2-5; 9 positions agree with TRBD1. Trimming took 4 bases from V and 2 from J; bases not matched to a gene: 5. Per the germline V gene, CDR1 is MGHRA and CDR2 is YSYEKL. The CDR3 runs 15 residues. The CDR3 DNA reads TGCGCCAGCAGCCGCAGACAGGGGGGACAAGAGACCCAGTACTTC. Amino acids: CASSRRQGGQETQYF.

The CDR3 coding sequence is TGTGCCAGCACCCCGGGGGACAGTGGGAACTATGGCTACACCTTC. Protein product: CASTPGDSGNYGYTF. The chain has TRBV2 and TRBJ1-2, with 7 bases fitting TRBD1. The V and J ends lost 7 bases and 2 bases, in that order; junction bases with no gene match: 10. Germline V lookup: CDR1 SNHLY, CDR2 FYNNEI. This CDR3 region has 15 residues.

V is TRBV5-6 and J is TRBJ1-2; D unclear. V was shortened by 0 bases and J by 2 bases, with 8 bases between the two germline ends. The CDR3 spans 14 residues. Germline assignment: CDR1 SGHDT and CDR2 YYEEEE. CDR3: CASSLAAPNYGYTF. The CDR3 DNA follows: TGTGCCAGCAGCTTGGCTGCGCCAAACTATGGCTACACCTTC.

This chain uses TRBV5-5 with TRBJ1-2, with D perhaps matching TRBD1 (6 bases). The CDR3 has 16 amino acids. The V end was cut by 4 bases, the J end by 4 bases, with 20 bases between. CDR1 is SGHKS and CDR2 is YYEKEE in the germline V gene (reference sequence). CDR3 sequence (DNA): TGTGCCAGCAGCCAGGGCGGGCCAGGGGAGTTCTATGGCTACACCTTC. It encodes CASSQGGPGEFYGYTF.